These 32 T cell receptor beta chains originate from one sample sequenced in a study of T cell clonality in common variable immunodeficiency. Clones were read by immunoSEQ multiplex PCR, and TCRdb kept only the in-frame ones, dropping some. This sample has tens of thousands of clones and no singletons, with roughly 5.6% in the ten largest. These receptors have no known antigen. Study results and limitations: In common variable immunodeficiency, TCR beta chains reportedly carried fewer deletions and N-nucleotide insertions.

The sample was peripheral blood mononuclear cells. The receptor source for this set is a human donor with common variable immunodeficiency.

In its sample, this clone was seen many times. The sequenced fragment ends 3 residues before the CDR3 boundary, so the rest is inferred from the germline J gene. V is TRBV5-1 and J is TRBJ2-7; tentatively, D is TRBD2 (5 bases). V dropped 4 bases and J dropped 1 base, with 9 bases sitting between them. CDR3 length: 13 residues. The V gene's germline CDR1 is SGHRS and CDR2 YFSETQ. The CDR3 bases that were read are TGCGCCAGCAGCCCGACGGGGTCCTACGAG. It translates to CASSPTGSYE. The full CDR3 is CASSPTGSYEQYF.

In this sample, this clone turned up a few times. Coverage ceases 3 residues before the CDR3 finishes, and the germline J gene fills in the end. V gene TRBV7-3 combines with J gene TRBJ2-5, with 11 nucleotides matching TRBD1. CDR1 is SGHTA and CDR2 is FQGTGA in the germline V gene. This CDR3 spans 17 amino acids. The J segment lost 4 bases and the V segment lost 0 bases, leaving 7 bases of the junction unmatched. The CDR3: CASSLTDPGQGGETQYF. The CDR3 bases that were read are TGTGCCAGCAGCTTAACCGACCCGGGACAGGGGGGAGAGACC.

This clone was seen at least ten times. The read ends 3 residues early relative to the CDR3; the germline J gene fills the gap. The V and J genes are TRBV2 and TRBJ1-1; no clear D gene. CDR3 length: 13 amino acids. Germline values: CDR1 SNHLY, CDR2 FYNNEI. V was clipped by 4 bases and J by 1 base, with 7 bases between them. The DNA read from the CDR3 is TGTGCCAGCAGTGCCGAGGGGAACACTGAA. Protein sequence: CASSAEGNTE. The full CDR3 protein reads CASSAEGNTEAFF.

The sample holds a few counts of this clone. The observed sequence ends 3 residues before the CDR3 terminus, with the missing tail filled in from the germline J gene. The chain uses TRBV7-6 and TRBJ2-2, with unresolved D. CDR3 size: 13 residues. Germline V gives CDR1 SGHVS, CDR2 FNYEAQ. V lost 2 bases and J lost 3, with 4 bases in between. The CDR3 region is CASSLQDTGELFF. Incomplete CDR3 DNA: TGTGCCAGCAGCTTACAGGACACCGGGGAG.

This clone was seen more than once but under ten times. Read data end 3 residues before the CDR3 end; the end is taken from the germline J gene. This chain connects TRBV19 to TRBJ1-1; the D gene is possibly TRBD1 (6 bases). The V gene's germline CDR1 is LNHDA and CDR2 SQIVND (reference sequence). The ends were cut back, 5 bases at V and 5 bases at J, with 15 bases in the middle. This CDR3 contains 14 residues. The CDR3 protein is CASSYREGGTEAFF. The part of the CDR3 DNA that was read is TGTGCCAGTAGTTACAGGGAAGGTGGAACTGAA.

With regard to this clone: The read gets to within 3 residues of the CDR3 end, and the germline J gene fills in the rest. The J gene is TRBJ1-2, the V gene TRBV7-6, with 11 bases that match TRBD1. The CDR3 has 14 amino acids. Looked up from germline, CDR1 is SGHVS and CDR2 is FNYEAQ. J gave up 4 bases and V 4 bases, and 2 bases lay outside the gene matches. Here the CDR3 reads CASSSGTGGYGYTF. CDR3 DNA, as far as it was read: TGTGCCAGCAGCTCCGGGACAGGGGGCTATGGC.

This clone occurred many times. The read is 3 residues too short to cover the CDR3 end, so that end is filled in from the germline J gene. The V gene is TRBV7-9, the J gene TRBJ2-1, with D perhaps matching TRBD1 (5 bases). The CDR3 runs 15 residues. V lost 3 bases and J lost 6, with 15 bases in between. Germline CDR1 is SEHNR and CDR2 is FQNEAQ (reference sequence). The CDR3: CASSFGVERGNEQFF. The CDR3 DNA, read in part, is TGTGCCAGCAGCTTTGGCGTTGAAAGGGGCAATGAG.

A few counts support this clone. The sequence runs out 3 residues before the end of the CDR3; the remainder is reconstructed from the germline J gene. This chain links TRBV7-9 with TRBJ2-5; D is perhaps TRBD2 (5 bases). The CDR3 runs 14 residues. From germline, CDR1 is SEHNR and CDR2 FQNEAQ (reference sequence). V lost 5 bases and J lost 6, with 16 bases in between. This CDR3 reads CASSVGSSLQTQYF. CDR3 DNA (partial): TGTGCCAGCAGCGTCGGGTCTAGCCTGCAGACC. Looking up the rest from reference TRBV7-9 and TRBJ2-5 gives the full variable domain: DTGVSQNPRHKITKRGQNVTFRCDPISEHNRLYWYRQTLGQGPEFLTYFQNEAQLEKSRLLSDRFSAERPKGSFSTLEIQRTEQGDSAMYLCASSVGSSLQTQYFGPGTRLLVL.

A few counts support this clone. The read ends 3 residues before the CDR3 terminus; that terminus is restored from the germline J gene. The V call is TRBV30, the J call TRBJ2-5; D possibly corresponds to TRBD1 (5 bases). V lost 7 bases to trimming and J lost 0 bases, with 9 bases between them. CDR3 length: 12 residues. Germline CDR1 is GTSNPN and CDR2 is SVGIG (reference sequence). The DNA read from the CDR3 is TGTGCCTCGGAACAGGACCAAGAGACC. This gives the protein CASEQDQET. The full CDR3 protein reads CASEQDQETQYF.

This clone was seen repeatedly, ten times or more. The read is 3 residues too short to cover the CDR3 end, so that end is filled in from the germline J gene. The chain couples TRBV19 to TRBJ1-2, with 9 bases identical to TRBD1. V trimming: 3 bases; J trimming: 7 bases; junction bases outside the gene matches: 6. This CDR3 contains 14 residues. Germline-derived CDR1 and CDR2 are LNHDA and SQIVND (reference sequence). CDR3 amino acids: CASSMLRDRVGYTF. The part of the CDR3 DNA that was read is TGTGCCAGTAGTATGCTCCGGGACAGGGTTGGC.

This clone was picked up many times. The part of the CDR3 DNA that was read is TGTGCCAGCAGCGAGACAGGTCAAGAGACC. Amino acids: CASSETGQET. The complete CDR3 protein is CASSETGQETQYF. The V and J genes are TRBV11-3 and TRBJ2-5; D is perhaps TRBD1 (6 bases). The CDR3 end lies 3 residues beyond the end of the read and is filled in from the germline J gene. Trimming took 5 bases from V and 2 from J, leaving 9 bases between them. CDR1 and CDR2 (germline): SGHNT, YENEEA. This CDR3 region has 13 residues. Supplemented by reference TRBV11-3 and TRBJ2-5, the full variable domain reads EAGVVQSPRYKIIEKKQPVAFWCNPISGHNTLYWYLQNLGQGPELLIRYENEEAVDDSQLPKDRFSAERLKGVDSTLKIQPAELGDSAVYLCASSETGQETQYFGPGTRLLVL.

A remark on this clone: With the read ending 3 residues before the CDR3 end, the germline J gene is used to fill in that end. V usage is TRBV2 and J usage is TRBJ2-2, with D possibly matching TRBD2 (6 bases). The CDR3 covers 13 residues. The germline V gene encodes CDR1 SNHLY and CDR2 FYNNEI. Trimming removed 7 bases at V and 7 bases at J, with 13 bases between. The sequenced CDR3 bases are TGTGCCAGCACCTTAATAGCGGACGGGGAG. Amino acids: CASTLIADGE. The entire CDR3 sequence reads CASTLIADGELFF.

The table lists this clone with many counts. The observed sequence ends 3 residues before the CDR3 terminus, with the missing tail filled in from the germline J gene. The chain is built from TRBV4-2 and TRBJ2-1, with a possible D match to TRBD1 (6 bases). Trimming shortened V by 0 bases and J by 6 bases, and 9 bases separated the two germline ends. The CDR3 contains 14 residues. Germline CDR1 reads LGHNA; CDR2 reads YNFKEQ. The CDR3 is CASSQDPRGNEQFF. The DNA read from the CDR3 is TGTGCCAGCAGCCAAGATCCCAGGGGCAATGAG.

A remark on this clone: The read is 3 residues too short to cover the CDR3 end, so that end is filled in from the germline J gene. V usage is TRBV11-2 and J usage is TRBJ2-5, with 8 bases matching TRBD1. Germline trimming cut 5 bases from V and 6 bases from J; bases unmatched to any gene: 5. This CDR3 has 13 residues. CDR1 and CDR2 from the germline V gene are SGHAT and FQNNGV. The CDR3 DNA, read in part, is TGTGCCAGCAGCCCGACAGGGGTCCAGACC. It translates to CASSPTGVQT. The full CDR3 is CASSPTGVQTQYF.

This clone was recorded at least ten times. The read comes to an end 3 residues before the CDR3 does, leaving the germline J gene to fill in the end. The chain uses TRBV7-8 and TRBJ1-2; D is possibly TRBD1 (6 bases). The germline CDR1 and CDR2 sequences are SGHVS and FQNEAQ. This CDR3 region has 16 residues. Trimming cost V 2 bases and J 6 bases, with 19 bases left between them. The CDR3 loop reads CASSLHKFGGLDGYTF. Partial CDR3 DNA: TGTGCCAGCAGCTTACATAAGTTCGGGGGGCTGGATGGC. Based on the CDR3 plus reference TRBV7-8 and TRBJ1-2, the full variable domain is GAGVSQSPRYKVAKRGQDVALRCDPISGHVSLFWYQQALGQGPEFLTYFQNEAQLDKSGLPSDRFFAERPEGSVSTLKIQRTQQEDSAVYLCASSLHKFGGLDGYTFGSGTRLTVV.

The sample holds many counts of this clone. The CDR3 end lies 3 residues beyond the end of the read and is filled in from the germline J gene. V gene TRBV5-1 combines with J gene TRBJ1-1, with D maybe TRBD1 (6 bases). The CDR3 extends over 13 amino acids. V was clipped by 6 bases and J by 1 base, with 10 bases between them. Germline CDR1 reads SGHRS; CDR2 reads YFSETQ. The CDR3: CASIRGENTEAFF. The part of the CDR3 DNA that was read is TGCGCCAGCATCAGGGGAGAGAACACTGAA.

Sample share makes this clone medium-sized. From the germline J gene comes the end of the CDR3, since the read stops 3 residues before it. The chain joins TRBV29-1 to TRBJ1-1; D may be TRBD1 (5 bases). V was cut by 7 bases and J by 6 bases, with 18 bases left in between. The CDR3 has 13 residues. Germline V gives CDR1 SQVTM, CDR2 ANQGSEA. CDR3 DNA, as far as it was read: TGCAGCGGTAGGGGAGTGGGGCTCTCTGAA. Encoded protein: CSGRGVGLSE. The full CDR3 is CSGRGVGLSEAFF.

On this clone itself: The read comes to an end 3 residues before the CDR3 does, leaving the germline J gene to fill in the end. V and J are TRBV10-1 and TRBJ2-1; TRBD2 agrees at 9 bases. CDR1 WNHNN and CDR2 SYGVQD come from the germline V gene (reference sequence). After removal of 6 bases from V and 7 bases from J, the junction contained 16 bases not matched to a gene. CDR3 length: 17 amino acids. CDR3 sequence: CASSPVGAGGIGNEQFF. Partial CDR3 DNA: TGCGCCAGCAGCCCCGTGGGAGCGGGAGGAATTGGAAATGAG.

This clone occurred a few times. CDR3 DNA, as far as it was read: TGTGCCAGCAGCCCGGTCTGGGGGGTTAACCGTTGGGATCATCAAGAGACC. Encoded protein: CASSPVWGVNRWDHQET. The CDR3 reads in full as CASSPVWGVNRWDHQETQYF. The J gene is TRBJ2-5, the V gene TRBV13, with D possibly matching TRBD2 (6 bases). The CDR3 end is not reached by the read, which stops 3 residues before it; the germline J gene fills it in. The CDR3 length is 20 residues. CDR1 is PRHDT and CDR2 is FYEKMQ in the germline V gene (reference sequence). Trimming took off 5 bases at V and 2 bases at J, with 30 bases between the two ends. Based on the CDR3 plus reference TRBV13 and TRBJ2-5, the full variable domain is AAGVIQSPRHLIKEKRETATLKCYPIPRHDTVYWYQQGPGQDPQFLISFYEKMQSDKGSIPDRFSAQQFSDYHSELNMSSLELGDSALYFCASSPVWGVNRWDHQETQYFGPGTRLLVL.

This clone was observed a few times. Sequencing ends 3 residues short of the CDR3 end; the germline J gene provides the rest. The rearrangement uses TRBV16 and TRBJ2-2; a weak D match, TRBD2 (5 bases). Trimming shortened V by 0 bases and J by 5 bases, and 10 bases separated the two germline ends. The CDR3 contains 15 residues. Germline V lookup: CDR1 KGHSY, CDR2 FQNENV. The CDR3 reads CASSQSAPGTGELFF. The sequenced CDR3 bases are TGTGCCAGCAGCCAATCGGCCCCGGGGACCGGGGAG.

As to this clone: The DNA ends 3 residues before the CDR3 does, and the rest of the CDR3 is filled in from the germline J gene. This chain links TRBV11-1 with TRBJ2-1; 8 bases agree with TRBD1. The CDR3 extends over 15 amino acids. V lost 5 bases, J lost 9 bases, and 12 bases stayed unmatched. CDR1 is SGHAT, CDR2 FQDESV, per germline (reference sequence). The CDR3 spells CASSLGQGILREQFF. CDR3 bases read: TGTGCCAGCAGCCTCGGACAGGGAATCTTGCGTGAG.

The CDR3 protein is CASSSGTGTQPQHF. The covered CDR3 bases are TGTGCCAGCAGTTCCGGGACAGGGACCCAGCCC. The chain employs TRBV2 and TRBJ1-5; 9 bases agree with TRBD1. The missing CDR3 end, 3 residues past where the read stops, is filled in from the germline J gene. Germline loops: CDR1 SNHLY, CDR2 FYNNEI. This CDR3 contains 14 residues. J was trimmed by 7 bases and V by 5 bases; bases with no gene match: 6.

In this sample, this clone turned up a few times. Sequencing ends 3 residues short of the CDR3 end; the germline J gene provides the rest. The rearrangement uses TRBV19 and TRBJ1-1, with a tentative D call TRBD1 (6 bases). From germline, CDR1 is LNHDA and CDR2 SQIVND (reference sequence). The CDR3 sequence is 14 residues long. V gave up 3 bases and J gave up 4 bases, with 12 bases separating them. CDR3 bases read: TGTGCCAGTAGTATTTTGGGGGCTGGCACTGAA. This encodes CASSILGAGTE. The full CDR3 is CASSILGAGTEAFF.

This clone was counted a few times. The CDR3 is cut off 3 residues early in the read; its end comes from the germline J gene. The chain employs TRBV7-8 and TRBJ2-3; TRBD2 agrees at 8 bases. Germline CDR1 and CDR2: SGHVS and FQNEAQ. This CDR3 is built from 16 residues. V shed 5 bases, J shed 8 bases, and the junction held 15 bases outside the gene matches. CDR3 sequence reads: CASSTHSGGGPGTQYF. CDR3 DNA, as far as it was read: TGTGCCAGCAGCACCCACTCCGGCGGGGGGCCAGGTACG.

There are a few counts of this clone. Read data end 3 residues before the CDR3 end; the end is taken from the germline J gene. The chain employs TRBV30 and TRBJ1-3; no firm D call. The V gene lost 7 bases and the J gene lost 4 bases, with 11 bases spanning the gap. The germline V gene has CDR1 GTSNPN and CDR2 SVGIG (reference sequence). The CDR3 loop spans 12 amino acids. CDR3 amino acids: CAYLLGGNTIYF. The part of the CDR3 DNA that was read is TGTGCCTATCTTCTCGGGGGAAACACC.

This clone was counted many times. The read ends 3 residues early relative to the CDR3; the germline J gene fills the gap. The chain is built from TRBV20-1 and TRBJ2-7, with TRBD2 identical over 12 bases. V lost 2 bases and J lost 6; bases outside the gene matches: 5. Germline values: CDR1 DFQATT, CDR2 SNEGSKA (reference sequence). CDR3 length: 14 residues. The sequenced part of the CDR3 DNA is TGCAGTGCTAGAACGCCTAGCGGGAGGGGCGAG. It encodes CSARTPSGRGE. The whole CDR3 sequence reads CSARTPSGRGEQYF.

This clone was seen repeatedly, ten times or more. The read ends 3 residues early relative to the CDR3; the germline J gene fills the gap. This chain uses TRBV5-4 with TRBJ1-2, with a tentative D call TRBD1 (6 bases). Germline lookup yields CDR1 SGHNT and CDR2 YYREEE (reference sequence). There are 14 residues in the CDR3. V lost 4 bases, J lost 4 bases, and 14 bases lay in between. CDR3: CASSPTGNGYGYTF. The CDR3 DNA, read in part, is TGTGCCAGCAGCCCGACAGGCAATGGCTATGGC.

A few counts support this clone. The read falls 3 residues short of the CDR3 end, and the missing part is taken from the germline J gene. The V gene is TRBV30, the J gene TRBJ1-1; D perhaps matches TRBD1 (6 bases). The CDR3 has 13 residues. Germline V gene data show CDR1 as GTSNPN and CDR2 as SVGIG (reference sequence). The CDR3 bases that were read are TGTGCCTGGAGTATTGTGGGCAGGGGTCAC. This gives the protein CAWSIVGRGH. The whole CDR3 sequence reads CAWSIVGRGHAFF.

This clone has just a few counts. The observed sequence ends 3 residues before the CDR3 terminus, with the missing tail filled in from the germline J gene. The chain couples TRBV6-1 to TRBJ1-2; 8 bases are shared with TRBD1. Losses at the gene ends were 0 bases for V and 4 bases for J; bases not matched to a gene: 7. The CDR3 consists of 16 residues. Germline V gene lookup returns CDR1 MNHNS and CDR2 SASEGT. The part of the CDR3 DNA that was read is TGTGCCAGCAGTGAAGCCCCCGGACAGGGAGTCTATGGC. It specifies CASSEAPGQGVYG. The CDR3 as a whole reads CASSEAPGQGVYGYTF.

In its sample, this clone was seen many times. The DNA ends 3 residues before the CDR3 does, and the rest of the CDR3 is filled in from the germline J gene. The chain links TRBV29-1 to TRBJ2-1; TRBD1 matches at 7 bases. V was clipped by 2 bases and J by 2 bases; unmatched bases: 3. This CDR3 has 14 amino acids. CDR1 SQVTM and CDR2 ANQGSEA come from the germline V gene. The sequenced CDR3 bases are TGCAGCGTTGAAACGGGACAGACCTACAATGAG. It translates to CSVETGQTYNE. The entire CDR3 protein is CSVETGQTYNEQFF.

This clone has a count of ten or more. The read comes to an end 3 residues before the CDR3 does, leaving the germline J gene to fill in the end. This chain uses TRBV5-1 with TRBJ2-1; D is uncertain. V was cut by 3 bases and J by 8 bases, with 6 bases left in between. The CDR3 runs 11 residues. CDR1 is SGHRS and CDR2 is YFSETQ in the germline V gene. CDR3 sequence reads: CASSYEDEQFF. CDR3 bases read: TGCGCCAGCAGCTACGAGGATGAG.

This clone showed up many times. Sequencing ends 3 residues short of the CDR3 end; the germline J gene provides the rest. The V gene is TRBV7-3, the J gene TRBJ2-3; D is ambiguous. The CDR3 runs 13 residues. Trimming left V 4 bases short and J 0 bases short, with 5 bases between. The germline V gene encodes CDR1 SGHTA and CDR2 FQGTGA. The CDR3 reads CASSSTSTDTQYF. CDR3 bases read: TGTGCCAGCAGCTCGACTAGCACAGATACG.